This passage covers 2 T cell receptor beta chains from one sample sequenced in a study of blood T cell repertoires in COVID-19. Measured with immunoSEQ multiplex PCR; TCRdb has only the in-frame clones, and not every one. The profile shows fewer than 250,000 clones, roughly four fifths of them singletons. The sample comprised peripheral blood. The receptors were sampled from a woman in her 70s with active or convalescent COVID-19.

The rearrangement uses TRBV15 and TRBJ2-7; TRBD1 matches 12 bases. There are 15 residues in the CDR3. Unmatched junction bases numbered 8, after V lost 5 bases and J lost 6 bases. Germline assignment: CDR1 LNHNV and CDR2 YYDKDF (reference sequence). CDR3 sequence: CATSGRGQGAREQYF. As DNA, the CDR3 is TGTGCCACCAGCGGGCGGGGACAGGGGGCCCGCGAGCAGTACTTC.

The chain combines TRBV5-1 with TRBJ2-1; 12 bases are shared with TRBD1. Per the germline V gene, CDR1 is SGHRS and CDR2 is YFSETQ. V gave up 4 bases and J gave up 6 bases; unmatched junction bases: 14. The CDR3 is made up of 18 amino acids. The CDR3 spells CASSLSQGQGARVNEQFF. DNA for the CDR3: TGCGCCAGCAGCCTGAGTCAGGGACAGGGGGCTCGGGTCAATGAGCAGTTCTTC. Looking up the rest from reference TRBV5-1 and TRBJ2-1 gives the full variable domain: KAGVTQTPRYLIKTRGQQVTLSCSPISGHRSVSWYQQTPGQGLQFLFEYFSETQRNKGNFPGRFSGRQFSNSRSEMNVSTLELGDSALYLCASSLSQGQGARVNEQFFGPGTRLTVL.